The 6 T cell receptor beta chains listed next were all sequenced from one sample in a study of control samples from healthy donors and cancer patients. Some clones are missing from TCRdb's copy, which holds only in-frame ones; the method was immunoSEQ multiplex PCR. The sample contains about 89,000 clones, over 65% of which appear only once. Material: blood. Every receptor here comes from a woman aged 40 to 49 in good health.

In nucleotides, the CDR3 is TGTGCCAGCAGCACCCAGGGAGGCACTAATGAAAAACTGTTTTTT. Its protein is CASSTQGGTNEKLFF. This rearrangement joins TRBV7-3 to TRBJ1-4, with a tentative D call TRBD1 (5 bases). There are 15 residues in the CDR3. Germline assignment: CDR1 SGHTA and CDR2 FQGTGA. V lost 5 bases and J lost 2, with 12 bases in between.

V is TRBV5-1 and J is TRBJ1-1; 10 bases fit TRBD1. The CDR3 extends over 16 amino acids. V was clipped by 4 bases and J by 0 bases; unmatched bases: 6. Germline V CDR1 and CDR2: SGHRS, YFSETQ. CDR3 protein: CASSMTTGGMNTEAFF. The CDR3 DNA follows: TGCGCCAGCAGCATGACGACAGGGGGCATGAACACTGAAGCTTTCTTT.

The V and J genes are TRBV10-3 and TRBJ1-5; D call uncertain. Between the trimmed V and J ends, which lost 6 bases and 2 bases, there was a span of 14 bases. Germline V lookup: CDR1 ENHRY, CDR2 SYGVKD. The CDR3 runs 15 residues. CDR3 in DNA: TGTGCCATCAGGGCGGGCCTTATGGGCAATCAGCCCCAGCATTTT. This encodes CAIRAGLMGNQPQHF.

This chain joins TRBV5-8 and TRBJ1-3; the D gene is possibly TRBD1 (5 bases). CDR3 length: 14 amino acids. Per germline, CDR1 SGHTS and CDR2 YDEGEE. Deletions cut 3 bases from V and 6 bases from J, with 13 bases between. CDR3 sequence reads: CASSWGGRLNTIYF. CDR3 nucleotide sequence: TGTGCCAGCAGCTGGGGCGGCCGTTTAAACACCATATATTTT.

CDR3 residues: CASQRGASQETQYF. The CDR3 DNA is TGTGCCAGCCAACGGGGGGCAAGTCAAGAGACCCAGTACTTC. This chain uses TRBV6-6 with TRBJ2-5; D is perhaps TRBD2 (7 bases). V lost 8 bases and J 2 bases, leaving 15 bases between the germline ends. Per the germline V gene, CDR1 is MNHNY and CDR2 is SVGAGI (reference sequence). The CDR3 has 14 residues.

J is TRBJ1-1 and V is TRBV7-2, with D possibly TRBD1 on 5 matching bases. This CDR3 is built from 16 residues. V was cut by 1 base and J by 5 bases, with 17 bases left in between. The V gene's germline CDR1 is SGHTA and CDR2 FQGNSA. The CDR3 DNA sequence: TGTGCCAGCAGCTTAGTAGGTGGGACGGGAAGTACTGAAGCTTTCTTT. It translates to CASSLVGGTGSTEAFF.